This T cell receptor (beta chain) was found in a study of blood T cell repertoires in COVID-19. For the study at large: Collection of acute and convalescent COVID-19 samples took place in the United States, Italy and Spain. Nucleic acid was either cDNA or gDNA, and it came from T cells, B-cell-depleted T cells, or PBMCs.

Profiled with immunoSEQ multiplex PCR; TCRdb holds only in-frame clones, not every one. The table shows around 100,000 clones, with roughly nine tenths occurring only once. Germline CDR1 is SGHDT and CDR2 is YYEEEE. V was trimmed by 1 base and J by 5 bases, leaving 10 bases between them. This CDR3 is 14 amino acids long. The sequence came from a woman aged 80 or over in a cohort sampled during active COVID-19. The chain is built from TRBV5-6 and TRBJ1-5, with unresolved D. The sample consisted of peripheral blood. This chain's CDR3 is CASSLYAGHQPQHF. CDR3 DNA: TGTGCCAGCAGCTTGTACGCGGGCCATCAGCCCCAGCATTTT.